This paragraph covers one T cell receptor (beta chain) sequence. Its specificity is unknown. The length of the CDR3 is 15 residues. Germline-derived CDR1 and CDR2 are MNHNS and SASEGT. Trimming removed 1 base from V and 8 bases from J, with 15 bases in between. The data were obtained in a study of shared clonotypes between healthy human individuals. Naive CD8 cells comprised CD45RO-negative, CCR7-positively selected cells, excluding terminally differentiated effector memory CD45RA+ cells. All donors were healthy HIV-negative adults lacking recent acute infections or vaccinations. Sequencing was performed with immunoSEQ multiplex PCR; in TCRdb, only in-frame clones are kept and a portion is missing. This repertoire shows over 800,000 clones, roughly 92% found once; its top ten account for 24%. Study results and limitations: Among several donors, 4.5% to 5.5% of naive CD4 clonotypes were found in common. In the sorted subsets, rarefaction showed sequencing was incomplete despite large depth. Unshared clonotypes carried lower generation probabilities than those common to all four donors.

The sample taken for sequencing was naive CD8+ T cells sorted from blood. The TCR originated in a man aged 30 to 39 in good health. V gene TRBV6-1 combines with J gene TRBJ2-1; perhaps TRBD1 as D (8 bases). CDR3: CASSEVTGGGDEQFF. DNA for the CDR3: TGTGCCAGCAGTGAAGTCACAGGGGGGGGCGATGAGCAGTTCTTC.